This TCR beta chain was profiled in a study of beta chain features in type 1 diabetes. The wider study: The patient and healthy donor groups were comparable for age, gender and cell yields.

Points on this clone: As yet, its antigen is unknown.

Of the isolated RNA, all was reverse transcribed, and so the sequenced material was expressed TCRB transcripts. Produced via immunoSEQ multiplex PCR; TCRdb's table is partial and in-frame only. The table includes 310,000 or so clones, 7% to 10% detected once. Study conclusions and caveats: Moderate yet significant TCRB CDR3 shortening was seen in Type 1 diabetes patients in all four CD4+ subsets.

Each sorted population was over 95% pure. This CDR3 is built from 17 residues. In germline, CDR1 is ENHRY, CDR2 SYGVKD. The trim removed 3 bases at V and 1 base at J, leaving 6 bases unmatched. The chain is built from TRBV10-3 and TRBJ2-3; 11 bases align to TRBD2. The sequencing input was central memory CD4+ T cells from blood. The origin of this receptor is a man aged 25 to 40 with type 1 diabetes. This CDR3 is CAISERASGGRTDTQYF. CDR3 sequence (DNA): TGTGCCATCAGTGAAAGAGCTAGCGGGGGGCGCACAGATACGCAGTATTTT.